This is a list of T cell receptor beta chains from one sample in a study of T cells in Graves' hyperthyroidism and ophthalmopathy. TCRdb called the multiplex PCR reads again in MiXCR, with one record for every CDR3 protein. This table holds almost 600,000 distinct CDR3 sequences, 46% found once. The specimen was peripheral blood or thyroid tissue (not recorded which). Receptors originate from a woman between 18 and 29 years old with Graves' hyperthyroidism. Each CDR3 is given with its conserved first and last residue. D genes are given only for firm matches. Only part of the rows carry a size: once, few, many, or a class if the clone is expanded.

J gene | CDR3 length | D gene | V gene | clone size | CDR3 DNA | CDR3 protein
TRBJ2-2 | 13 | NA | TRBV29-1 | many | TGCAGCGTTGGCAGGGTGGGGACCGGGGAGCTGTTTTTT | CSVGRVGTGELFF
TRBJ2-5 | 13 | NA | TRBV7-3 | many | TGTGCCAGCAGCCGGACAGCACAAGAGACCCAGTACTTC | CASSRTAQETQYF
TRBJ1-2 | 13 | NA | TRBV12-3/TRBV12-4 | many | TGTGCCAGCAGTTTAGGGGTCGGGGTCGGCTACACCTTC | CASSLGVGVGYTF
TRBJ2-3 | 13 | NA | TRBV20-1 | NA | TGCAGTGCTAGTGACCGTTACACAGATACGCAGTATTTT | CSASDRYTDTQYF
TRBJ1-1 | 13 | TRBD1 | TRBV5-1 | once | TGCGCCAGCAGCTTGGAGCCGGGACAGACGGCTTTCTTT | CASSLEPGQTAFF
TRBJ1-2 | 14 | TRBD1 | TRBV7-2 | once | TGTGCCAGCAGCCCGGACAGGGGAGGTTTTGGCTACACCTTC | CASSPDRGGFGYTF
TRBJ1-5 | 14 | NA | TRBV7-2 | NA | TGTGCCAGCAGCTTAGCGGTTCTAGGAGTGGCCCAGCATTTT | CASSLAVLGVAQHF
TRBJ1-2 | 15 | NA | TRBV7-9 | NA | TGTGCCAGCAGCTCGGTCCGCACCGGGGACTATGGCTACACCTTC | CASSSVRTGDYGYTF
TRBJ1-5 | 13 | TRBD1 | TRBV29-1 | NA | TGCAGCGTTGACCAGGGGGCTTACGAGACCCAGCATTTT | CSVDQGAYETQHF
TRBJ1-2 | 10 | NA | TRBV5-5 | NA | TGTGCCTGCAATCCGGGAGGCTACACCTTC | CACNPGGYTF
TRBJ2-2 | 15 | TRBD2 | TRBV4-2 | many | TGTGCCAGCAGCCCAGCGGGAGGGCCCCCCGGGGAGCTGTTTTTT | CASSPAGGPPGELFF
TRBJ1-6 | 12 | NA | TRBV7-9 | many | TGTGCCAGCAGCGCGATGCATTCACCCCTCCACTTT | CASSAMHSPLHF
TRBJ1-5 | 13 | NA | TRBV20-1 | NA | TGCAGTGCTTTTAGCGGGAGCAATCAGCCCCAGCATTTT | CSAFSGSNQPQHF
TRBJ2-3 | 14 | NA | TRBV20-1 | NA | TGCAGTCTTCTACGGTTCACTAGCACAGATACGCAGTATTTT | CSLLRFTSTDTQYF
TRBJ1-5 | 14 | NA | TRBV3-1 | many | TGTGCCAGCAGCCACCCGGACAGCAATCAGCCCCAGCATTTT | CASSHPDSNQPQHF
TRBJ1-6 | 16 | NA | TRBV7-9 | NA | TGTGCCAGCAGCATCTTTGCGGGGGGAGTAGGGTCACCCCTCCACTTT | CASSIFAGGVGSPLHF
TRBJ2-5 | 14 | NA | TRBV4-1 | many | TGCGCCAGCAGCCAAGGGACAGCAAAAGAGACCCAGTACTTC | CASSQGTAKETQYF
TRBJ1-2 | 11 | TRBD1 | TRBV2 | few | TGTGCCAGCAGTGAGGACAGGAGGGACACCTTC | CASSEDRRDTF
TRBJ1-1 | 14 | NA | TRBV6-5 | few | TGTGCCAGCACCGCCGGGACTGAGAACACTGAAGCTTTCTTT | CASTAGTENTEAFF
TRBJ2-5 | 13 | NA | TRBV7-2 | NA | TGTGCCAGCAGCAGACAGGATCGTGAGACCCAGTACTTC | CASSRQDRETQYF
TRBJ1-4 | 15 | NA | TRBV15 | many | TGTGCCACCAGCAATATCGACAGGCCAGGTGAAAAACTGTTTTTT | CATSNIDRPGEKLFF
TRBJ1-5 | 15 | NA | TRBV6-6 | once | TGTGCCAGCACTGAGATGGGCGAAAGCAATCAGCTCCAGCATTTT | CASTEMGESNQLQHF
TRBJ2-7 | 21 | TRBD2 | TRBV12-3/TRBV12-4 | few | TGTGCCAGCAGCGGACGGATTACCGGACTAGCGGGAGGGCCCCCCGGCTACGAGCAGTACTTC | CASSGRITGLAGGPPGYEQYF
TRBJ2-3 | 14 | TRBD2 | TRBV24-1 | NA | TGTGCCACCAGTGATTTGGGCGGGAGGAACCAGCAGTATTTT | CATSDLGGRNQQYF
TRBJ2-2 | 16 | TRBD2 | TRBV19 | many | TGTGCCAGTAGTACTGGGACTAGCGGGAACACCGGGGAGCTGTTTTTT | CASSTGTSGNTGELFF
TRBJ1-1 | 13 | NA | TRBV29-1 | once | TGCAGCGTTGAAGAGCAGGGGAACACTGAAGCTTTCTTT | CSVEEQGNTEAFF
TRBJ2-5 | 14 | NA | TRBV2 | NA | TGTGCCAGCTGTTTGGGGGCGTACCAAGAGACCCAGTACTTC | CASCLGAYQETQYF
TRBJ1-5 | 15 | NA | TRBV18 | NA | TGTGCCAGCTCACCATTCCAGGGAAGTAAGCAGCCCCAGCATTTT | CASSPFQGSKQPQHF
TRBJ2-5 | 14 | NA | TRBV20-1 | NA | TGCAGTGCTAGCTCCAATCAACTCGCGGAGACCCAGTACTTC | CSASSNQLAETQYF
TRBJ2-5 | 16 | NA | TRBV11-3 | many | TGTGCCAGCAGCGACCAAACAGGTCCCGCGGGGGAGACCCAGTACTTC | CASSDQTGPAGETQYF
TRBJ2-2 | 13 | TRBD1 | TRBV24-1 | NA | TGTGCCACCAGTGCTGCCCGGACAGGTGAGCTGTTTTTT | CATSAARTGELFF